This TCR beta chain was recorded in a study of CD8 T cells in Susac syndrome. Random hexamers were used to reverse transcribe an amount of roughly 0.45 to 1 ug RNA. Amplification of TCR beta CDR3 was carried out by immunoSEQ multiplex PCR, which covered 54 Vbeta and 13 Jbeta segments. TCRdb recomputed calls from the immunoSEQ multiplex PCR reads with MiXCR, one row per CDR3 protein. In the table there are tens of thousands of distinct CDR3 sequences, around 93% of which are singletons. TEMRA cells were FACS-enriched, and CD8+ and CD4+ T cells were isolated negatively. The V and J ends lost 5 bases and 4 bases respectively, with 15 bases between them. The CDR3 is 15 amino acids. From germline, CDR1 is SGHTA and CDR2 FQGNSA.

The rearrangement joins TRBV7-2 to TRBJ1-5; D unclear. The TCR comes from a human donor with Susac syndrome. The material sequenced was CD4+ T cells from PBMCs. CDR3 DNA sequence: TGTGCCAGCAGCGTGGACCCCGGAGGAAATCAGCCCCAGCATTTT. Its protein is CASSVDPGGNQPQHF.